Described below is a single T cell receptor beta chain sequence and its context. The data were taken from a study of blood T cell repertoires in COVID-19. At the level of the study: There were acute and convalescent COVID-19 samples, and they came from the United States, Italy and Spain. In each case, the material was cDNA or gDNA derived from T cells, B-cell-depleted T cells, or PBMCs.

Per the original methods: Amplification of reference gene primers provided the estimated nucleated cell counts. TCRdb's table, derived via immunoSEQ multiplex PCR, lists solely in-frame clones and lacks some. The DNA was the basis for D and trimming; V, J and clone size are from that table. The data show 75,000 or so clones, with around 80% seen just once and about 5% held by the top ten. The origin of this receptor is a man between 60 and 75 years old with active or convalescent COVID-19. What was sequenced was peripheral blood.

CDR3 protein: CASRKSGGYIGNEKLFF. CDR3 nucleotides: TGTGCCAGCAGGAAGTCAGGGGGCTACATTGGTAATGAAAAACTGTTTTTT. This rearrangement joins TRBV5-6 to TRBJ1-4; TRBD1 matches at 8 bases. V gave up 5 bases and J gave up 4 bases; unmatched junction bases: 13. This CDR3 contains 17 residues. Per the germline V gene, CDR1 is SGHDT and CDR2 is YYEEEE.